Listed below are T cell receptor beta chains from one sample, sequenced in a study of control samples from healthy donors and cancer patients. TCRdb's copy holds only in-frame clones and misses some; the assay was immunoSEQ multiplex PCR. The repertoire holds almost 40,000 clones, with 80% to 90% as singletons. Input material: PBMCs. The receptors were sampled from a woman in her sixties or seventies with lung cancer. The CDR3 runs from the conserved cysteine through the conserved F or W. D genes are given only for firm matches. Size is stated for part of the rows, as once, few or many counts, or as a class when the clone is expanded.

length	V	D	size	J	CDR3	DNA
15	TRBV2	NA	NA	TRBJ1-5	CASKNRAGHNQPQHF	TGTGCCAGCAAGAACAGGGCCGGACACAATCAGCCCCAGCATTTT
12	TRBV3-1/TRBV3-2	NA	NA	TRBJ1-1	CASSRDSTEAFF	TGTGCCAGCAGCCGAGACAGCACTGAAGCTTTCTTT
15	TRBV6-2/TRBV6-3	NA	NA	TRBJ1-2	CASSPVFQGRYGYTF	TGTGCCAGCAGCCCCGTTTTTCAGGGTCGCTATGGCTACACCTTC
16	TRBV6-6	TRBD2	NA	TRBJ2-1	CASSYPGGGASNEQFF	TGTGCCAGCAGTTACCCCGGCGGGGGGGCCTCCAATGAGCAGTTCTTC
15	TRBV7-9	NA	NA	TRBJ1-4	CASSSEAPSREKLFF	TGTGCCAGCAGCTCCGAGGCCCCAAGTCGTGAAAAACTGTTTTTT
18	TRBV4-2	TRBD2	NA	TRBJ2-3	CASSQDQISGRRADTQYF	TGTGCCAGCAGCCAAGATCAGATTAGCGGGAGAAGGGCAGATACGCAGTATTTT
15	TRBV7-9	NA	once	TRBJ1-4	CASSLGGRRDEKLFF	TGTGCCAGCAGCTTAGGTGGCCGCCGGGACGAAAAACTGTTTTTT
17	TRBV14	TRBD1	NA	TRBJ1-1	CASSRDRGYLMNTEAFF	TGTGCCAGCAGCCGGGACAGGGGGTATCTCATGAACACTGAAGCTTTCTTT
15	TRBV9	NA	once	TRBJ1-3	CASTSGLGNGNTIYF	TGTGCCAGCACATCCGGGCTCGGAAATGGAAACACCATATATTTT
13	TRBV12-3/TRBV12-4	NA	NA	TRBJ1-1	CASGAGLNTEAFF	TGTGCCAGCGGTGCTGGGTTAAACACTGAAGCTTTCTTT
13	TRBV7-9	NA	NA	TRBJ2-5	CASSPQGIETQYF	TGTGCCAGCAGCCCTCAGGGGATTGAGACCCAGTACTTC
15	TRBV7-6	NA	NA	TRBJ2-5	CASSSISLAGETQYF	TGTGCCAGCAGCTCAATCAGCCTAGCTGGGGAGACCCAGTACTTC
18	TRBV27	TRBD2	NA	TRBJ2-7	CASSLQAGGGVGTYEQYF	TGTGCCAGCAGTTTACAAGCGGGAGGCGGTGTCGGGACCTACGAGCAGTACTTC
16	TRBV3-1/TRBV3-2	NA	NA	TRBJ1-1	CASSQGGTSMNTEAFF	TGTGCCAGCAGCCAAGGAGGGACTAGTATGAACACTGAAGCTTTCTTT
17	TRBV5-6	NA	NA	TRBJ2-4	CASSLGWIDPAKNIQYF	TGTGCCAGCAGCTTAGGATGGATAGACCCAGCCAAAAACATTCAGTACTTC
14	TRBV18	NA	NA	TRBJ1-1	CASSLSQGFTEAFF	TGTGCCAGCTCCCTCTCACAGGGATTCACTGAAGCTTTCTTT
15	TRBV4-1	NA	NA	TRBJ1-6	CASSPPTSKSSPLHF	TGCGCCAGCAGCCCCCCTACATCTAAAAGTTCACCCCTCCACTTT
15	TRBV7-3	NA	NA	TRBJ2-2	CASSLMDPQDGELFF	TGTGCCAGCAGCTTAATGGACCCCCAGGACGGGGAGCTGTTTTTT
15	TRBV19	NA	NA	TRBJ1-2	CASSISSGINYGYTF	TGTGCCAGTAGTATATCCAGCGGAATTAACTATGGCTACACCTTC
16	TRBV7-3	TRBD2	NA	TRBJ2-7	CASSLYPIAGEGEQYF	TGTGCCAGCAGCTTATATCCCATAGCGGGAGAGGGCGAGCAGTACTTC
13	TRBV11-3	NA	NA	TRBJ2-2	CASSLEFTGELFF	TGTGCCAGCAGCTTAGAGTTTACCGGGGAGCTGTTTTTT
13	TRBV11-3	TRBD1	NA	TRBJ2-5	CASSATGQGTQYF	TGTGCCAGCAGTGCGACAGGGCAAGGGACCCAGTACTTC
18	TRBV7-9	TRBD1	NA	TRBJ2-6	CASSWGQGVYSGANVLTF	TGTGCCAGCAGCTGGGGACAGGGGGTTTACTCTGGGGCCAACGTCCTGACTTTC
13	TRBV5-1	NA	few	TRBJ1-1	CASRERDHTEAFF	TGCGCCAGCAGGGAACGGGACCACACTGAAGCTTTCTTT
14	TRBV6-2/TRBV6-3	NA	NA	TRBJ1-4	CASSYGREREKLFF	TGTGCCAGCAGTTACGGCAGGGAGCGGGAAAAACTGTTTTTT
16	TRBV19	TRBD2	NA	TRBJ2-1	CASSISAGDFYNEQFF	TGTGCCAGTAGTATTTCAGCGGGAGACTTCTACAATGAGCAGTTCTTC
15	TRBV2	TRBD1	NA	TRBJ1-6	CASSLDRGLNSPLHF	TGTGCCAGCAGTTTGGACAGGGGGCTTAATTCACCCCTCCACTTT
17	TRBV10-3	NA	NA	TRBJ1-4	CAISPSTLAVEGEKLFF	TGTGCCATCAGCCCATCAACCCTAGCCGTCGAGGGTGAAAAACTGTTTTTT
14	TRBV12-5	NA	NA	TRBJ2-5	CASGLDIFGETQYF	TGTGCTAGTGGTTTGGATATTTTCGGAGAGACCCAGTACTTC
20	TRBV5-4	TRBD2	NA	TRBJ2-7	CASSPPTGGGLAGGTYEQYF	TGTGCCAGCAGCCCCCCGACAGGTGGAGGACTAGCGGGAGGAACCTACGAGCAGTACTTC
15	TRBV2	TRBD1	NA	TRBJ2-2	CASSRTQGQTGELFF	TGTGCCAGCAGTAGGACACAGGGGCAAACCGGGGAGCTGTTTTTT
15	TRBV25-1	TRBD1	NA	TRBJ2-2	CASSDDDRVAGELFF	TGTGCCAGCAGTGACGACGACAGGGTCGCCGGGGAGCTGTTTTTT
14	TRBV5-1	TRBD1	NA	TRBJ2-2	CASSVTGDTGELFF	TGCGCCAGCAGCGTTACAGGGGACACCGGGGAGCTGTTTTTT
14	TRBV27	TRBD1	few	TRBJ1-3	CASTGTGDGNTIYF	TGTGCCAGTACCGGGACAGGGGACGGAAACACCATATATTTT
15	TRBV19	TRBD1	NA	TRBJ1-2	CASRGTGFEYYGYTF	TGTGCCAGTAGGGGGACAGGGTTCGAGTACTATGGCTACACCTTC
12	TRBV11-2	NA	NA	TRBJ1-2	CASSPLRSGYTF	TGTGCCAGCAGCCCCCTGCGCTCTGGCTACACCTTC
13	TRBV10-3	NA	NA	TRBJ2-7	CAISVQGEYEQYF	TGTGCCATCAGTGTTCAGGGCGAATACGAGCAGTACTTC
13	TRBV9	NA	once	TRBJ2-7	CASGGFPLNEQYF	TGTGCCAGCGGTGGGTTTCCCCTAAATGAGCAGTACTTC
15	TRBV9	NA	NA	TRBJ1-4	CASSKRALRSEKLFF	TGTGCCAGCAGCAAACGGGCCCTGCGGAGTGAAAAACTGTTTTTT
15	TRBV5-1	NA	NA	TRBJ2-2	CASSLYYGGEGELFF	TGCGCCAGCAGCCTGTACTACGGTGGGGAAGGGGAGCTGTTTTTT
13	TRBV14	NA	NA	TRBJ1-4	CASSRIRNEKLFF	TGTGCCAGCAGCCGCATCCGAAATGAAAAACTGTTTTTT
14	TRBV6-5	NA	NA	TRBJ1-1	CASSYQYGGTEAFF	TGTGCCAGCAGTTACCAATACGGGGGCACTGAAGCTTTCTTT
13	TRBV7-9	NA	few	TRBJ1-2	CASSLAGLHGYTF	TGTGCCAGCAGCTTAGCAGGGCTCCATGGCTACACCTTC
14	TRBV2	NA	NA	TRBJ1-4	CASRLLGSNEKLFF	TGTGCCAGCAGGTTACTAGGGAGTAATGAAAAACTGTTTTTT
14	TRBV5-1	NA	NA	TRBJ2-2	CASSLGTVTGELFF	TGCGCCAGCAGCTTGGGGACGGTTACCGGGGAGCTGTTTTTT
15	TRBV7-2	NA	NA	TRBJ1-5	CASSLAGFSNQPQHF	TGTGCCAGCAGCTTAGCTGGGTTTAGCAATCAGCCCCAGCATTTT
14	TRBV5-6	NA	NA	TRBJ2-7	CASNRVSAPIEQYF	TGTGCCAGCAACCGGGTTTCGGCACCGATCGAGCAGTACTTC
15	TRBV11-1	NA	NA	TRBJ2-5	CASSFRRGVQETQYF	TGTGCCAGCAGCTTTCGCCGAGGTGTCCAAGAGACCCAGTACTTC
14	TRBV2	NA	NA	TRBJ2-7	CASSRGSDPYEQYF	TGTGCCAGCAGTAGGGGATCCGACCCCTACGAGCAGTACTTC
15	TRBV5-8	TRBD1	NA	TRBJ2-2	CASTTIQGAPGELFF	TGTGCCAGCACCACAATACAGGGGGCTCCCGGGGAGCTGTTTTTT
14	TRBV10-3	TRBD2	NA	TRBJ2-3	CAISERGGTDTQYF	TGTGCCATCAGTGAGCGGGGGGGCACAGATACGCAGTATTTT
19	TRBV7-9	TRBD2	NA	TRBJ2-3	CASSLRYPSGGPVTDTQYF	TGTGCCAGCAGCTTACGATACCCAAGCGGGGGGCCCGTCACAGATACGCAGTATTTT
14	TRBV18	NA	large	TRBJ1-1	CASSPGVTASEAFF	TGTGCCAGCTCACCAGGGGTTACAGCATCTGAAGCTTTCTTT
16	TRBV15	NA	NA	TRBJ2-1	CATSRGAGATYNEQFF	TGTGCCACCAGCAGAGGGGCAGGGGCCACCTACAATGAGCAGTTCTTC
13	TRBV15	NA	NA	TRBJ1-6	CATSRELDSPLHF	TGTGCCACCAGCAGAGAATTAGACTCACCCCTCCACTTT